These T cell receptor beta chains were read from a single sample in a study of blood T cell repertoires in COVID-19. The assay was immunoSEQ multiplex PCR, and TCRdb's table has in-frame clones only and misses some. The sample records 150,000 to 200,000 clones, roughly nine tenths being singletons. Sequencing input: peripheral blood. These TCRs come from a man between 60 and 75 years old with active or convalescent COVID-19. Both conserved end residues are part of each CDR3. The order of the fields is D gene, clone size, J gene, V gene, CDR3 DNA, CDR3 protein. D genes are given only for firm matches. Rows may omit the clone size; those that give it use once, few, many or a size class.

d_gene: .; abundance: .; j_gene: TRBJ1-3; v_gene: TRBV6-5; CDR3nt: TGTGCCAGCAGTATAGGACTGACCTCTGGAAACACCATATATTTT; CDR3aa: CASSIGLTSGNTIYF
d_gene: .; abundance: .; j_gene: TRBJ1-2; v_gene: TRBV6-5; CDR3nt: TGTGCCAGCAGTCAGGATGGTACCTATGGCTACACCTTC; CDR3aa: CASSQDGTYGYTF
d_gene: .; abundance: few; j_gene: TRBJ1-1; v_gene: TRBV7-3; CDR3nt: TGTGCCAGCAGCTTAAATTTGGGGAGCACTGAAGCTTTCTTT; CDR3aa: CASSLNLGSTEAFF
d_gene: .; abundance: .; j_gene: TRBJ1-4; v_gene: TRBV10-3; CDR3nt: TGTGCCATCAGTCCCGGAGGGCAGGGAAGTGAAAAACTGTTTTTT; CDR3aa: CAISPGGQGSEKLFF
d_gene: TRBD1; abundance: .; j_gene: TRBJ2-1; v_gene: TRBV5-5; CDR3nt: TGTGCCAGCAGCCTTGGACAGGACCTCTCCTACAATGAGCAGTTCTTC; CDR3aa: CASSLGQDLSYNEQFF
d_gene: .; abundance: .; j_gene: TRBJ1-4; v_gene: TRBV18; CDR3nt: TGTGCCAGCTCACCACCGGGCGCAACTAATGAAAAACTGTTTTTT; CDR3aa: CASSPPGATNEKLFF
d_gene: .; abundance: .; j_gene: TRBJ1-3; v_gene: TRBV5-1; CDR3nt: TGCGCCAGCAGCCCAGAACAGTACTCTGGAAACACCATATATTTT; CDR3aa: CASSPEQYSGNTIYF
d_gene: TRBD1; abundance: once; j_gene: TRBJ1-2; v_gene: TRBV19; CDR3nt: TGTGCCAGTAGTTTGACAGGGAACGGCTACACCTTC; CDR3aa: CASSLTGNGYTF
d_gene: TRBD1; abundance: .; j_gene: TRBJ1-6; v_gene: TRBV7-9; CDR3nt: TGTGCCAGCAGCTTACAGGGGGGTATTGGTTCACCCCTCCACTTT; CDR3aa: CASSLQGGIGSPLHF
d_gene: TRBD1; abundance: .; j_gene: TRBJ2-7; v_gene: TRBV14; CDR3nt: TGTGCCAGCAGCCAGCTTGGACAGGGGGGCTACGAGCAGTACTTC; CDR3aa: CASSQLGQGGYEQYF
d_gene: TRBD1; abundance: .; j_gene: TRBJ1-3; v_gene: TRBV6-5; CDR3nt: TGTGCCAGCAGTTCCACGACAGGGGGCTCTGGAAACACCATATATTTT; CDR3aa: CASSSTTGGSGNTIYF
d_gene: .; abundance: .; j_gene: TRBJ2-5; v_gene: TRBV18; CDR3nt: TGTGCCAGCTCACCACCGCAGGGACTGGGGAAGACCCAGTACTTC; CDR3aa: CASSPPQGLGKTQYF
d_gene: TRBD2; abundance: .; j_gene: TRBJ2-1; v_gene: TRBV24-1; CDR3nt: TGTGCCACCAGTGATTTGAGCGGGGGGGCCTACAATGAGCAGTTCTTC; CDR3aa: CATSDLSGGAYNEQFF
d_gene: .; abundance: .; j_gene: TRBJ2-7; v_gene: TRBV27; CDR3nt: TGTGCCAGCAGTTTTGGGTCAGGGGCTACCTACGAGCAGTACTTC; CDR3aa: CASSFGSGATYEQYF
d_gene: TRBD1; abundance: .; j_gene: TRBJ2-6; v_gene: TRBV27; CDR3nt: TGTGCCAGCAGTTTAGTCGGACAGGGGGGTTCTGGGGCCAACGTCCTGACTTTC; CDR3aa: CASSLVGQGGSGANVLTF
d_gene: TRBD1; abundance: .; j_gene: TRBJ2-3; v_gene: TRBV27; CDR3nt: TGTGCCAGCAGTACACAATTGGACAGGATAGGCACAGATACGCAGTATTTT; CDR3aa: CASSTQLDRIGTDTQYF
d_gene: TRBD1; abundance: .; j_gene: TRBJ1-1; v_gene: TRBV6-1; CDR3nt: TGTGCCAGCAAGTTACAGGGGAGGACTGAAGCTTTCTTT; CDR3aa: CASKLQGRTEAFF
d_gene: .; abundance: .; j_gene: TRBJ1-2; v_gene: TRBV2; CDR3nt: TGTGCCAGCAGTGAAAGGGGGACCTTAGGCTATGGCTACACCTTC; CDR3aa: CASSERGTLGYGYTF
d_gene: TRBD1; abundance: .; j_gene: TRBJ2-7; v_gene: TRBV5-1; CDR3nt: TGCGCCAGCAGCCCGGGGACAGGGGGGAACGAGCAGTACTTC; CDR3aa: CASSPGTGGNEQYF
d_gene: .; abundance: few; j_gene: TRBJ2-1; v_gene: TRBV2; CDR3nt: TGTGCCAGCAGTGAAGTCCTACCGTTGGAGCAGTTCTTC; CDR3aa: CASSEVLPLEQFF
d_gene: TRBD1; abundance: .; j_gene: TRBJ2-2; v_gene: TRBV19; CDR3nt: TGTGCCAGTAGCCCCGGGGTCACAGGGGCCGGGGAGCTGTTTTTT; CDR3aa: CASSPGVTGAGELFF
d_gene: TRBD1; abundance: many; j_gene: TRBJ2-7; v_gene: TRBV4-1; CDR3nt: TGCGCCAGCAGCCATGTTGGACAGGTTACTACCTACGAGCAGTACTTC; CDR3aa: CASSHVGQVTTYEQYF
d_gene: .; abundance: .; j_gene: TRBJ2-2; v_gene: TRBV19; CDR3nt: TGTGCCAGTAGTCCCTGGGGGGGGGCCGGCGAGCTGTTTTTT; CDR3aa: CASSPWGGAGELFF
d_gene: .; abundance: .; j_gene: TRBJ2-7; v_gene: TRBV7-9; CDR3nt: TGTGCCAGCAGCTTACTGCGGGCAGAGCAGTACTTC; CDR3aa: CASSLLRAEQYF
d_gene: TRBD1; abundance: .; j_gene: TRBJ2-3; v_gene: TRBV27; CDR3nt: TGTGCCAGCAGTTGGGGGCAGGGGGCAGATACGCAGTATTTT; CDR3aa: CASSWGQGADTQYF
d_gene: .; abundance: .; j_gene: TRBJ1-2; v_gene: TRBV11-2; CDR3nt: TGTGCCAGCAGCCCCCCCCTGCGCGTAGGGAGGGTAGGCACCTTC; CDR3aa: CASSPPLRVGRVGTF
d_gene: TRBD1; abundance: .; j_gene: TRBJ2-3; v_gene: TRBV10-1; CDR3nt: TGCGCCATTCCAGGACAGGGGTGCACAGATACGCAGTATTTT; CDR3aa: CAIPGQGCTDTQYF
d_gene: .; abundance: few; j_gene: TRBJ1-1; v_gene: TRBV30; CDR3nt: TGTGCCTGGAGTGGCAGGGACTATGAGACTGAAGCTTTCTTT; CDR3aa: CAWSGRDYETEAFF
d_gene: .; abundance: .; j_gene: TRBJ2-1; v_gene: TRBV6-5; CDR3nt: TGTGCCAGCAGGGAGGGTTGGGATGAGCAGTTCTTC; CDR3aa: CASREGWDEQFF
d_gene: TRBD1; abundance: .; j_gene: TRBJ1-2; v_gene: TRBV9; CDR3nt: TGTGCCAGCAGCCTCCGGGACAGGGGCTTATCCGTCTATGGCTACACCTTC; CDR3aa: CASSLRDRGLSVYGYTF
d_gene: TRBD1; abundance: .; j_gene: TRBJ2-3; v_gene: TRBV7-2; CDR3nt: TGTGCCAGCAGCTTAGACAGGGGGCGAACAGATACGCAGTATTTT; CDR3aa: CASSLDRGRTDTQYF
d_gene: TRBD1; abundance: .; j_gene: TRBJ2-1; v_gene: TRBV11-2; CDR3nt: TGTGCCAGCATGCGGGGGACAGGGATAGGCAATGAGCAGTTCTTC; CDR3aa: CASMRGTGIGNEQFF
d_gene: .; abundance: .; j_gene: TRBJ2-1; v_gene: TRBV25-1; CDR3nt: TGTGCCAGCAGTTCCCGCGGACAGTTGAATGAGCAGTTCTTC; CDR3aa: CASSSRGQLNEQFF
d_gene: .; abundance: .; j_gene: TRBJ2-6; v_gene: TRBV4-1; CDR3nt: TGCGCCAGCAGCCAAGGAGCGGCTGGGGCCAACGTCCTGACTTTC; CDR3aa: CASSQGAAGANVLTF
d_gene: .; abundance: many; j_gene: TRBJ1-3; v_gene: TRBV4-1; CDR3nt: TGCGCCAGCAGTCACCCGGGGGGGACTAAACCCAACTCTGGAAACACCATATATTTT; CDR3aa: CASSHPGGTKPNSGNTIYF
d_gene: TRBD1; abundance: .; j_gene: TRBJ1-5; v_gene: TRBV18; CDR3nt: TGTGCCAGCTCGCCTGGACAGGGTGATCAGCCCCAGCATTTT; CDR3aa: CASSPGQGDQPQHF
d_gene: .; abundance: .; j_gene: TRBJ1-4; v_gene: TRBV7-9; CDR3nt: TGTGCCAGCAGCCGAAGTGGAACCGATCGCGGTGAAAAACTGTTTTTT; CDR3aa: CASSRSGTDRGEKLFF
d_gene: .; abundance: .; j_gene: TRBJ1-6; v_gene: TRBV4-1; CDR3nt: TGCGCCAGCAGCCAAGGATTGGGGGCAGGGTCACCCCTCCACTTT; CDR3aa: CASSQGLGAGSPLHF
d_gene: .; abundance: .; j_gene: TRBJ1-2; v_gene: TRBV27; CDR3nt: TGTGCCAGCAGTTTGAAGACTTTGGGCTACACCTTC; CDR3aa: CASSLKTLGYTF
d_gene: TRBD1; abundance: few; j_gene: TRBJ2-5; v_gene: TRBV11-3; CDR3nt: TGTGCCAGCAGCGACGTTAAGGGCCAGGGGGCTAGGGAGACCCAGTACTTC; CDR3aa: CASSDVKGQGARETQYF
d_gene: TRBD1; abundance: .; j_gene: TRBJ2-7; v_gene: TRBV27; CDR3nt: TGTGCCAGCAGTCCGAGTGCCGGGACAGAGGGCTACGAGCAGTACTTC; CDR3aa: CASSPSAGTEGYEQYF
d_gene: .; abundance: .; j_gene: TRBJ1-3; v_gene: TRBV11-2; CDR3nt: TGTGCCAGCAGCTTAGGTCGCGGGGGGGCAAATGGAAACACCATATATTTT; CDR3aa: CASSLGRGGANGNTIYF
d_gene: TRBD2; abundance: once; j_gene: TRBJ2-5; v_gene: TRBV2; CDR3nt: TGTGCCTCCGGAGGGGACTACCTAGAGACCCAGTACTTC; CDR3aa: CASGGDYLETQYF
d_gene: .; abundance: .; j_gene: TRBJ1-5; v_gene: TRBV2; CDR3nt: TGTGCCAGCTCCTTGGGGGAGGCACAGCCCCAGCATTTT; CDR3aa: CASSLGEAQPQHF
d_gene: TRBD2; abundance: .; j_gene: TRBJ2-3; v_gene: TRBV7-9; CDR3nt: TGTGCCAGCAGCTTAAAGCGGGGGGGTGCAGATACGCAGTATTTT; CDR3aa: CASSLKRGGADTQYF
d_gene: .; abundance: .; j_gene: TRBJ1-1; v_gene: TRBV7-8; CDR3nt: TGTGCCAGCAGCTTTAGACAGGATAACACTGAAGCTTTCTTT; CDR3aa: CASSFRQDNTEAFF